This entry lists 9 T cell receptor beta chains sequenced from one sample in a study of T cells in Graves' hyperthyroidism and ophthalmopathy. Amplification of TCR beta CDR3 regions was performed using RNA transcripts as template. The HTBI primer set served for first-round RT-PCR of the TCR CDR3. TCRdb passed the multiplex PCR reads through MiXCR, listing each CDR3 protein once. The sample contains a few hundred thousand distinct CDR3 sequences, 15% to 20% of which appear only once. Sequencing used blood. The receptors come from a woman in her 30s with Graves' ophthalmopathy.

This clonotype was counted between two and nine times. The chain recombines TRBV6-2 or TRBV6-3 with TRBJ1-2; D is unclear. The germline CDR1 and CDR2 sequences are MNHEY and SVGEGT. Trimming took off 5 bases at V and 6 bases at J, with 10 bases between the two ends. The CDR3 contains 12 residues. CDR3 region: CASSNSVNGYTF. CDR3 DNA sequence: TGTGCCAGCAGTAACAGTGTCAATGGCTACACCTTC.

Ten or more counts support this clonotype. The chain recombines TRBV5-1 with TRBJ1-5; D is ambiguous. Germline values: CDR1 SGHRS, CDR2 YFSETQ. V was clipped by 0 bases and J by 1 base, with 8 bases between them. The CDR3 extends over 15 amino acids. DNA for the CDR3: TGCGCCAGCAGCTTGGTTCCGGGGAGCAATCAGCCCCAGCATTTT. It specifies CASSLVPGSNQPQHF. Full variable domain (rest looked up from reference TRBV5-1 and TRBJ1-5): KAGVTQTPRYLIKTRGQQVTLSCSPISGHRSVSWYQQTPGQGLQFLFEYFSETQRNKGNFPGRFSGRQFSNSRSEMNVSTLELGDSALYLCASSLVPGSNQPQHFGDGTRLSIL.

Details on this clonotype: One end of the junction is discordant with germline, which a read error may explain. This chain joins TRBV5-1 and TRBJ2-5; tentatively, D is TRBD2 (6 bases). The CDR3 length is 17 residues. Germline V gene sequence: CDR1 SGHRS, CDR2 YFSETQ. The CDR3 DNA is TGTGCCAGCAGCTCTACACCGGGGGTGAACGCTCGGGAGACCCAGTACTTC. This gives the protein CASSSTPGVNARETQYF.

This clonotype was seen repeatedly, ten times or more. J is TRBJ2-6 and V is TRBV30; D unresolved. The CDR3 length is 14 residues. With 2 bases removed from V and 0 bases from J, the gap between germline ends came to 5 bases. Germline-derived CDR1 and CDR2 are GTSNPN and SVGIG (reference sequence). The CDR3 is CAWSWGSGANVLTF. CDR3 sequence (DNA): TGTGCCTGGAGTTGGGGCTCTGGGGCCAACGTCCTGACTTTC.

Many counts were recorded for this clonotype. The rearrangement joins TRBV30 to TRBJ2-5; no reliable D call. Germline assignment: CDR1 GTSNPN and CDR2 SVGIG (reference sequence). This CDR3 is built from 12 residues. V dropped 2 bases and J dropped 0 bases, with 4 bases sitting between them. The CDR3 spells CAWSRYQETQYF. As DNA, the CDR3 is TGTGCCTGGAGTCGATACCAAGAGACCCAGTACTTC.

In this sample, this clonotype turned up many times. This chain connects TRBV20-1 to TRBJ2-3; 9 bases are shared with TRBD1. The germline CDR1 and CDR2 sequences are DFQATT and SNEGSKA (reference sequence). The junction had 4 bases not matched to a gene; V was cut back by 3 bases and J by 0 bases. CDR3 length equals 15 residues. The DNA of the CDR3 is TGCAGTGCTAGGTCGGGACAGGGAAGCACAGATACGCAGTATTTT. Its protein is CSARSGQGSTDTQYF.

This rearrangement joins TRBV5-1 to TRBJ1-1, with D perhaps matching TRBD1 (5 bases). Germline loops: CDR1 SGHRS, CDR2 YFSETQ. Trimming left V 0 bases short and J 3 bases short, with 9 bases between. The CDR3 is 14 residues long. The CDR3 DNA sequence: TGCGCCAGCAGCTTGGAGGGGAGCTACACTGAAGCTTTCTTT. Its protein product is CASSLEGSYTEAFF. The entire variable domain, with the rest obtained from reference TRBV5-1 and TRBJ1-1, is as follows: KAGVTQTPRYLIKTRGQQVTLSCSPISGHRSVSWYQQTPGQGLQFLFEYFSETQRNKGNFPGRFSGRQFSNSRSEMNVSTLELGDSALYLCASSLEGSYTEAFFGQGTRLTVV.

This clonotype was seen many times. This rearrangement joins TRBV3-1 to TRBJ2-3, with 10 bases lining up with TRBD1. Germline loops: CDR1 LGHDT, CDR2 YNNKEL (reference sequence). The CDR3 has 17 amino acids. After removal of 0 bases from V and 4 bases from J, the junction contained 7 bases not matched to a gene. The CDR3 DNA reads TGTGCCAGCAGCCAAGATTCGCGGGACAGGGGCGCAGATACGCAGTATTTT. Translating it yields CASSQDSRDRGADTQYF.

This clonotype has a count of ten or more. The CDR3, as DNA: TGTGCCAGCGCCGGCATCGGAGGGGATCGACAGTACTTC. It specifies CASAGIGGDRQYF. The V gene is TRBV7-2, the J gene TRBJ2-7; a possible D gene is TRBD2 (6 bases). V was clipped by 8 bases and J by 10 bases, with 21 bases between them. Per the germline V gene, CDR1 is SGHTA and CDR2 is FQGNSA. The CDR3 spans 13 residues.